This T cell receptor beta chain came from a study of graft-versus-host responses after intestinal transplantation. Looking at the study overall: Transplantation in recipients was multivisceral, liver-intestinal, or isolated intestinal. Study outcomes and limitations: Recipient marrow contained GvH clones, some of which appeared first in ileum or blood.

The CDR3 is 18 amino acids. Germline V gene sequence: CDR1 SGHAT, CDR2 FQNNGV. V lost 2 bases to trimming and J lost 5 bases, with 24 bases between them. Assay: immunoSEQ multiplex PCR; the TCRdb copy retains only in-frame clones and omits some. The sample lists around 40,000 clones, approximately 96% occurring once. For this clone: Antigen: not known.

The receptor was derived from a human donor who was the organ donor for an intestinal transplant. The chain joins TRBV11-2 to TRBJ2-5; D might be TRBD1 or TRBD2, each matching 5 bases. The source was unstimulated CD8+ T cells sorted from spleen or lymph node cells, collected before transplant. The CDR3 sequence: CASSLPPRWDGDGETQYF. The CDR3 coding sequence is TGTGCCAGCAGCTTACCCCCTCGGTGGGACGGTGACGGGGAGACCCAGTACTTC.